This T cell receptor (beta chain) is drawn from a study of tumor-infiltrating lymphocytes in primary liver carcinoma. Looking at the study overall: The number of productive TCRbeta reads per sample ranged from roughly 3.65 to 8 million and was similar across tissue types.

The authors made TCR beta cDNA from 400 to 550 ng total RNA with a constant-region primer. A slightly modified ARM-PCR protocol with three nested multiplex PCR rounds produced these TCR beta libraries. A C-beta reverse primer was combined with TRBV1-TRBV30 forward primers in the first two PCR rounds, and each round had approximately 10 cycles. Using its own MiXCR run on the multiplex PCR reads, TCRdb lists one record per CDR3 protein. The sample lists 100,000 or so distinct CDR3 sequences; around two thirds were seen once. A remark on this clonotype: One end of the junction fails to match germline, which may point to a read error.

For each extraction, RNA and DNA were obtained together from approximately 20-30 mg of unsorted bulk tissue. The patients had histopathologically diagnosed primary liver carcinoma, and their disease was treated by surgical resection. Per germline, CDR1 MDHEN and CDR2 SYDVKM. The CDR3 has 16 residues. The chain is built from TRBV28 and TRBJ1-1; D is perhaps TRBD1 (5 bases). The source of this sequence is a woman in her sixties with primary liver carcinoma and hepatitis B virus infection. The material sequenced was liver tumor tissue from sampling region 2. As to subset: tumor region T2, inferior pole. The CDR3 spells CASSSPLGLRNTEAFF. In DNA, the CDR3 is TGTGCTAGCAGTTCTCCTTTGGGGCTTAGGAACACTGAAGCTTTCTTT.